The 6 T cell receptor beta chains presented below share a single source sample, sequenced in a study of T-cell reconstitution after alpha-beta-depleted transplantation in children. A TCRbeta library incorporating unique molecular identifiers was prepared. TCRdb analysed the PCR reads with MiXCR anew, one entry per CDR3 protein. The data show 350,000 to 450,000 distinct CDR3 sequences, just over 20% seen once. The material sequenced was PBMCs from the stem cell graft donor, taken from the stem cell graft. The source is a human donor who donated a stem cell graft to a child with acute myeloid leukemia.

V gene TRBV20-1 combines with J gene TRBJ2-1; 7 nucleotides agree with TRBD1. The length of the CDR3 is 15 residues. The junction had 8 bases not matched to a gene; V was cut back by 6 bases and J by 0 bases. Germline values: CDR1 DFQATT, CDR2 SNEGSKA (reference sequence). The CDR3, as DNA: TGCAGTGCACCCGGACAGGTTCTCTCCTACAATGAGCAGTTCTTC. Translation gives CSAPGQVLSYNEQFF.

The J gene is TRBJ2-2, the V gene TRBV12-3 or TRBV12-4, with a tentative D call TRBD2 (6 bases). The V gene lost 3 bases and the J gene lost 3 bases, with 8 bases spanning the gap. The CDR3 is made up of 14 amino acids. The CDR3 DNA is TGTGCCAGCAGTTTTCAGCGGGACACCGGGGAGCTGTTTTTT. It is translated as CASSFQRDTGELFF.

The chain combines TRBV20-1 with TRBJ2-1; D may match TRBD1 or TRBD2 (5 bases each). The CDR3 sequence is 15 residues long. Deletions cut 7 bases from V and 4 bases from J, with 20 bases between. Per germline, CDR1 DFQATT and CDR2 SNEGSKA (reference sequence). The CDR3 protein is CSVTPGAPLYNEQFF. The CDR3 coding sequence is TGCAGTGTTACACCCGGGGCTCCGCTTTACAATGAGCAGTTCTTC.

This clonotype turned up a few times. The chain employs TRBV12-3 or TRBV12-4 and TRBJ2-2; D is uncertain. V was pared by 5 bases and J by 5 bases, with 6 bases between. This CDR3 contains 12 residues. In DNA, the CDR3 is TGTGCCAGCAGTCCTACGACCGGGGAGCTGTTTTTT. It codes for CASSPTTGELFF.

This chain uses TRBV29-1 with TRBJ2-2; TRBD1 aligns across 9 bases. The CDR3 is made up of 15 amino acids. The germline gives CDR1 SQVTM, CDR2 ANQGSEA. Trimming removed 6 bases from V and 3 bases from J; junction bases left unmatched: 8. The CDR3 is CSVLPGQGYTGELFF. CDR3 bases: TGCAGCGTATTACCGGGACAGGGCTACACCGGGGAGCTGTTTTTT.

In its sample, this clonotype was seen many times. The rearrangement links TRBV5-1 to TRBJ2-1, with D hard to call. The CDR3 totals 12 residues. Trimming stripped 5 bases from V and 5 bases from J, with 8 bases between. CDR1 SGHRS and CDR2 YFSETQ come from the germline V gene. The CDR3 region is CASRDPNNEQFF. The CDR3 DNA reads as TGCGCCAGCAGGGACCCAAACAATGAGCAGTTCTTC.